This is a list of T cell receptor beta chains from one sample in a study of blood T cells in healthy people across ages. Via MiXCR, TCRdb re-called the 5' RACE reads, giving one row per CDR3 protein. The table includes around 800,000 distinct CDR3 sequences, 62% detected once. The sequencing input was blood. Receptors were obtained from a man aged 30 to 45 in good health. Each CDR3 is given with its conserved first and last residue. A D gene is named only where the DNA matches it firmly. The size field is filled for only some rows; it gives once, few, many or a size class.

J gene	clone size	V gene	D gene	CDR3 DNA	CDR3 protein
TRBJ1-5	.	TRBV7-2	.	TGTGCCAGCAGCCCCGGGGGGGATAGCAATCAGCCCCAGCATTTT	CASSPGGDSNQPQHF
TRBJ2-1	.	TRBV7-2	TRBD2	TGTGCCAGCAGTCTTCGGACTAGCGGGACTATCAATGAGCAGTTCTTC	CASSLRTSGTINEQFF
TRBJ1-5	.	TRBV7-2	.	TGTGCCAGCAGCCATCAGGGGTCCAATCAGCCCCAGCATTTT	CASSHQGSNQPQHF
TRBJ1-2	.	TRBV7-3	TRBD1	TGTGCCAGCAGCCAGACAGGGATTGATGGCTACACCTTC	CASSQTGIDGYTF
TRBJ2-5	.	TRBV5-1	TRBD1	TGCGCCAGCAGCTTAACCGGGACAGATGAAGAGACCCAGTACTTC	CASSLTGTDEETQYF
TRBJ2-1	few	TRBV5-1	TRBD2	TGCGCCAGCAGAGCGGGGATCTCCTACAATGAGCAGTTCTTC	CASRAGISYNEQFF
TRBJ1-2	.	TRBV12-3/TRBV12-4	.	TGTGCCAGCAGTCTCTACACTCAGGAACATTATGGCTACACCTTC	CASSLYTQEHYGYTF
TRBJ1-5	.	TRBV30	.	TGTGCCTGGAGTGGGACAAGGGGCGGCAATCAGCCCCAGCATTTT	CAWSGTRGGNQPQHF
TRBJ1-4	.	TRBV7-2	.	TGTGCCAGCAGCCTACTTACGGCTAATGAAAAACTGTTTTTT	CASSLLTANEKLFF
TRBJ2-5	many	TRBV29-1	.	TGCAGCGTTTTGGAGACTCAAGAGACCCAGTACTTC	CSVLETQETQYF
TRBJ2-5	few	TRBV20-1	.	TGCAGTGCTAGAGACGCCCTTCCGGAGACCCAGTACTTC	CSARDALPETQYF
TRBJ1-1	.	TRBV25-1	.	TGTGCCAGCACTATAGGTAGGGGGGCGAACACTGAAGCTTTCTTT	CASTIGRGANTEAFF
TRBJ2-2	.	TRBV4-2	TRBD2	TGTGCCAGCAGCCAGGCTATAGCGGGGGGGCGTATCACCGGGGAGCTGTTTTTT	CASSQAIAGGRITGELFF
TRBJ1-2	.	TRBV25-1	.	TGTGCCAGCAGTCTAAGGGATGTGGATGGCTACACCTTC	CASSLRDVDGYTF
TRBJ1-1	.	TRBV7-3	.	TGTGCCAGCAGCTTCTCGGGGTGGTCTGAAGCTTTCTTT	CASSFSGWSEAFF